This is a list of T cell receptor beta chains from one sample in a study of early T cells in non-severe SARS-CoV-2 infection. One entry per CDR3 protein results from TCRdb running MiXCR on the 5' RACE reads. The data show about 71,000 distinct CDR3 sequences, approximately 14% seen once. The sample consisted of whole blood. The receptors come from an adult who was a healthcare worker with PCR-confirmed SARS-CoV-2 infection or an uninfected control (not recorded which). The CDR3 runs from the conserved cysteine through the conserved F or W. Fields, in order: V gene, clone size, D gene, CDR3 length, J gene, CDR3 protein, CDR3 DNA. A D gene is named only where the DNA matches it firmly. Expanded clones are given a class, and other clones once, few, many or no size at all.

>TRBV29-1|many|TRBD1|13|TRBJ1-2
CSVPHRGLGGYTF
TGCAGCGTTCCCCACAGGGGGCTTGGTGGCTACACCTTC
>TRBV7-3|many|NA|15|TRBJ1-1
CASSREPQGNTEAFF
TGTGCCAGCAGCCGAGAACCACAGGGAAACACTGAAGCTTTCTTT
>TRBV29-1|few|NA|12|TRBJ2-3
CSVVDFTDTQYF
TGCAGCGTTGTTGACTTCACAGATACGCAGTATTTT
>TRBV28|many|NA|16|TRBJ1-1
CASSFRPGTPNAEAFF
TGTGCCAGCAGTTTTCGTCCGGGGACACCGAACGCTGAAGCTTTCTTT
>TRBV20-1|NA|TRBD2|14|TRBJ2-1
CSAQTSGGGNEQFF
TGCAGTGCCCAAACTAGCGGGGGAGGTAATGAGCAGTTCTTC
>TRBV6-2/TRBV6-3|many|NA|12|TRBJ2-1
CASSSPTQGRFF
TGTGCCAGCAGTTCCCCGACCCAGGGTAGGTTCTTC
>TRBV11-2|NA|NA|15|TRBJ2-2
CASSLTTGNTGELFF
TGTGCCAGCAGCTTAACGACAGGGAACACCGGGGAGCTGTTTTTT
>TRBV15|NA|NA|17|TRBJ2-2
CATSREGGRAGTGELFF
TGTGCCACCAGCAGAGAAGGTGGCAGGGCGGGAACCGGGGAGCTGTTTTTT
>TRBV7-2|NA|NA|14|TRBJ2-5
CASSPLGYQETQYF
TGTGCCAGCAGCCCCCTGGGGTACCAAGAGACCCAGTACTTC
>TRBV7-9|NA|NA|13|TRBJ1-4
CASSPDPGEKLFF
TGTGCCAGCAGCCCGGACCCGGGTGAAAAACTGTTTTTT
>TRBV6-5|few|NA|13|TRBJ2-1
CASSRDSGFEQFF
TGTGCCAGCAGCCGGGATTCAGGCTTTGAGCAGTTCTTC
>TRBV11-2|NA|NA|14|TRBJ1-1
CASSLQTMNTEAFF
TGTGCCAGCAGCTTACAGACGATGAACACTGAAGCTTTCTTT
>TRBV7-2|many|TRBD1|12|TRBJ2-7
CASSTGTGQQYF
TGTGCCAGCAGCACTGGGACAGGACAGCAGTACTTC
>TRBV12-3/TRBV12-4|many|NA|14|TRBJ1-6
CASSSTGTNSPLHF
TGTGCCAGCAGTTCAACAGGGACAAATTCACCCCTCCACTTT
>TRBV15|NA|TRBD2|16|TRBJ2-2
CATSRESGAYTGELFF
TGTGCCACCAGCAGGGAAAGCGGGGCCTACACCGGGGAGCTGTTTTTT
>TRBV4-2|few|TRBD1|14|TRBJ2-7
CASSQTGRGDEQYF
TGTGCCAGCAGCCAGACAGGGAGAGGGGACGAGCAGTACTTC
>TRBV20-1|NA|TRBD1|14|TRBJ2-7
CSARSSGGIYEQYF
TGCAGTGCTAGGTCGTCAGGGGGTATCTACGAGCAGTACTTC
>TRBV9|NA|TRBD1|17|TRBJ1-4
CASSVGAGGATNEKLFF
TGTGCCAGCAGCGTAGGAGCAGGGGGCGCAACTAATGAAAAACTGTTTTTT
>TRBV7-9|many|NA|11|TRBJ2-3
CASSSLDTQYF
TGTGCCAGCAGCTCCCTAGATACGCAGTATTTT
>TRBV20-1|many|TRBD2|14|TRBJ2-3
CSAASGVSTDTQYF
TGCAGTGCTGCTAGCGGGGTTAGCACAGATACGCAGTATTTT
>TRBV10-3|NA|NA|15|TRBJ2-2
CAISDNGVNTGELFF
TGTGCCATCAGTGATAATGGGGTTAACACCGGGGAGCTGTTTTTT
>TRBV7-9|few|NA|15|TRBJ2-3
CASSSLGALTDTQYF
TGTGCCAGCAGCTCCCTTGGGGCGTTGACAGATACGCAGTATTTT
>TRBV28|NA|NA|15|TRBJ1-5
CASSPWVSQRQPQHF
TGTGCCAGCAGTCCATGGGTGAGCCAAAGACAGCCCCAGCATTTT
>TRBV18|many|TRBD1|14|TRBJ2-7
CASSSGQGAYEQYF
TGTGCCAGCTCATCGGGACAGGGGGCCTACGAGCAGTACTTC
>TRBV28|few|NA|12|TRBJ1-1
CASSSGNSEAFF
TGTGCCAGCAGTTCTGGAAACAGTGAAGCTTTCTTT
>TRBV20-1|few|NA|14|TRBJ1-2
CSAHRSGRGYGYTF
TGCAGTGCCCACCGATCAGGGAGAGGCTATGGCTACACCTTC
>TRBV6-2/TRBV6-3|many|NA|15|TRBJ1-5
CASSYSGKNNQPQHF
TGTGCCAGCAGTTACTCGGGAAAGAACAATCAGCCCCAGCATTTT
>TRBV7-9|many|TRBD1|13|TRBJ1-1
CASRPGGFTEAFF
TGTGCCAGCAGGCCAGGGGGCTTCACTGAAGCTTTCTTT
>TRBV28|NA|NA|16|TRBJ1-1
CASSFTRGPWNTEAFF
TGTGCCAGCAGTTTCACGCGAGGTCCCTGGAACACTGAAGCTTTCTTT
>TRBV12-3/TRBV12-4|few|TRBD2|14|TRBJ2-5
CASSYRGGAETQYF
TGTGCCAGCAGTTACCGGGGGGGGGCCGAGACCCAGTACTTC
>TRBV3-1|many|NA|11|TRBJ2-1
CASSLYNEQFF
TGTGCCAGCAGTTTGTACAATGAGCAGTTCTTC
>TRBV5-4|few|NA|16|TRBJ2-1
CASSLGRAGTHNEQFF
TGTGCCAGCAGCTTGGGCAGGGCGGGGACACACAATGAGCAGTTCTTC
>TRBV20-1|few|TRBD1|15|TRBJ1-5
CSARDRGHSNQPQHF
TGCAGTGCTAGAGATAGGGGGCATAGCAATCAGCCCCAGCATTTT
>TRBV5-1|NA|NA|14|TRBJ2-1
CASSAGQRYNEQFF
TGCGCCAGCAGCGCCGGACAGAGGTACAATGAGCAGTTCTTC